The entry below describes one TCR beta chain. Its binding antigen is unknown. Per-base quality was not reported, and no clone a single base away is much larger than it. This entry belongs to a study of siplizumab effects on memory and regulatory T cells (dated by TCRdb to between 2018 and 2021). In terms of the full investigation: The study examined how the anti-CD2 antibody siplizumab affects alloreactive T-cell subsets in allogeneic mixed lymphocyte reactions built from human PBMCs.

Sorted unstimulated T cells and proliferating T cells recovered from mixed lymphocyte reactions were subjected to TCRbeta CDR3 sequencing. Fresh whole blood from about ten HLA-typed healthy donors served as the source for isolating PBMCs. From a lookup of the germline V gene, CDR1 and CDR2 are SGHTA and FQGTGA. Counted from cysteine to phenylalanine, this CDR3 has 16 amino acids. Only CDR3 DNA remains: 48 bases, in frame from the first base. Trimming removed 5 bases from V and 2 bases from J; the gene matches leave 4 bases unexplained. Beyond this particular receptor, the publication reports: Of the alloreactive CD4+ clones that could be mapped, the Treg-derived share averaged approximately 69% with siplizumab compared with 25% to 30% in control reactions. Compared with memory T cells, unstimulated naive T cells appeared more diverse, and naive cells seemed to make a substantial contribution to the alloresponse. Siplizumab significantly lowered the cumulative frequency of alloreactive sequences that could be traced to unstimulated CD4+ memory T cells. For roughly 75-97% of proliferating CD4+ or CD8+ clones, no naive or memory phenotype could be assigned. Because sequences below about 10^-5 frequency were poorly captured, only a minor fraction of alloreactive clones could be mapped to unstimulated subsets. Whether proliferating Tregs from siplizumab cultures were suppressive was not functionally confirmed.

Library preparation employed the immunoSEQ multiplex PCR assay. Approximately 10^5 TCR templates per sample were assayed on the deep sequencing platform. Genomic DNA extracted from sorted T cells was used for TCRbeta CDR3 sequencing. As for how the authors treated the data: Clonal analysis of TCRbeta CDR3 data was done in the R programming language. Alloreactive CD4+ and CD8+ clones were identified by comparing unstimulated samples to CFSE-low samples taken after the reaction. Alloreactive CD4+ clones were assigned to regulatory or non-regulatory origin by matching sequences to sorted unstimulated Treg and non-Treg repertoires. What TCRdb holds here is the immuneACCESS table cut down to in-frame rearrangements. Part of the clones is not present; checked against another copy, under half of the missing clones reflect an unresolved V gene, and the others are unexplained. Clonal size and the V and J genes are those of that table, whereas D and trimming came from the DNA. For this sample the table gives 97,000 or so clones, of which 80% to 95% were detected only once. Of the sample, 0.9% to 1.3% is held by the ten largest clones.

The origin of this receptor is a human donor in good health. Sequencing used CD4+ T cells sorted from blood. Here the chain combines TRBV7-3 and TRBJ2-1, and TRBD2 aligns with 12 junction nucleotides. The CDR3 reads CASSRASGRAYNEQFF. In nucleotide form, the sequence is TGTGCCAGCAGCCGGGCTAGCGGGAGGGCCTACAATGAGCAGTTCTTC.